The 16 T cell receptor beta chains below come from one sample, sequenced in a study of Ad26.COV2.S vaccination and SARS-CoV-2 variants. The sample's treatment: around 19 received Ad26.COV2.S at low or high dose, single or two shots; roughly 5 received placebo; per-sample allocation not given. Day 63 after the first injection of vaccine or placebo was the sampling time. The assay was immunoSEQ multiplex PCR, and TCRdb's table has in-frame clones only and misses some. The table includes a few hundred thousand clones, 75% to 95% detected once. Source: peripheral blood, taken in a trial of Ad26.COV2.S vaccine versus placebo. Receptors were obtained from a person aged 18-60 years who received the Ad26.COV2.S COVID-19 vaccine or a placebo.

This clone was seen just once. Other DNA sequences in the sample encode the same CDR3. This chain links TRBV5-4 with TRBJ1-2; D is ambiguous. Trimming pared 2 bases from V and 0 bases from J, leaving 8 bases between. The CDR3 spans 14 residues. Germline V gene lookup returns CDR1 SGHNT and CDR2 YYREEE (reference sequence). The CDR3 sequence: CASSLRSSNYGYTF. CDR3 bases: TGTGCCAGCAGCTTAAGGAGTTCTAACTATGGCTACACCTTC.

V and J are TRBV30 and TRBJ1-1, with D perhaps matching TRBD1 (5 bases). CDR3 length: 12 residues. Looked up from germline, CDR1 is GTSNPN and CDR2 is SVGIG (reference sequence). Trimming pared 2 bases from V and 3 bases from J, leaving 7 bases between. CDR3 sequence reads: CAWSWGDTEAFF. CDR3 coding DNA: TGTGCCTGGAGTTGGGGGGACACTGAAGCTTTCTTT.

The genes are TRBV15 and TRBJ1-5; 10 bases map to TRBD1. This CDR3 is built from 17 residues. The trim removed 3 bases at V and 4 bases at J, leaving 9 bases unmatched. Germline V gives CDR1 LNHNV, CDR2 YYDKDF (reference sequence). CDR3 protein: CATSRYRGTGENQPQHF. The CDR3 DNA follows: TGTGCCACCAGCAGGTACCGCGGGACAGGGGAGAATCAGCCCCAGCATTTT.

Details on this clone: A much larger clone lies one base from this, so it may be a read error. Other DNA sequences in this specimen translate into the identical CDR3. The chain combines TRBV5-4 with TRBJ1-2; unclear D gene. Germline loops: CDR1 SGHNT, CDR2 YYREEE (reference sequence). V shed 0 bases and J shed 0 bases, with 3 bases lying between them. This CDR3 has 13 amino acids. CDR3 DNA sequence: TGTGCCAGCAGCTTGGCGGCTAACTATGGCTACACCTTC. Amino acid sequence: CASSLAANYGYTF.

This chain links TRBV6-5 with TRBJ1-2; 7 bases map to TRBD1. The germline V gene has CDR1 MNHEY and CDR2 SVGAGI. V dropped 6 bases and J dropped 1; count of bases not matched to a gene: 8. CDR3 size: 15 residues. CDR3 DNA: TGTGCCAGCAGAACCGGGACAGATATTAACTATGGCTACACCTTC. It translates to CASRTGTDINYGYTF.

The chain uses TRBV7-6 and TRBJ2-7; tentative D call: TRBD2 (9 bases). From germline, CDR1 is SGHVS and CDR2 FNYEAQ. The CDR3 has 15 amino acids. Trimming removed 5 bases at V and 4 bases at J, with 18 bases between. CDR3 protein: CASSPGGGRVYEQYF. CDR3 in DNA: TGTGCCAGCAGCCCAGGGGGCGGGAGGGTGTACGAGCAGTACTTC.

The CDR3 sequence: CASSLAGSAYEQYF. CDR3 in DNA: TGTGCCAGCTCACTAGCGGGATCCGCCTACGAGCAGTACTTC. The J gene is TRBJ2-7, the V gene TRBV18, with 8 bases matching TRBD2. CDR1 KGHSH and CDR2 LQKENI come from the germline V gene. This CDR3 is built from 14 residues. J lost 2 bases, V lost 4 bases, and 4 bases had no gene match. Variable domain in full (rest from reference TRBV18 and TRBJ2-7): NAGVMQNPRHLVRRRGQEARLRCSPMKGHSHVYWYRQLPEEGLKFMVYLQKENIIDESGMPKERFSAEFPKEGPSILRIQQVVRGDSAAYFCASSLAGSAYEQYFGPGTRLTVT.

V usage is TRBV10-3 and J usage is TRBJ2-1; no firm D call. Per the germline V gene, CDR1 is ENHRY and CDR2 is SYGVKD. Trimming shortened V by 0 bases and J by 0 bases, and 6 bases separated the two germline ends. CDR3 length equals 15 residues. CDR3 nucleotide sequence: TGTGCCATCAGTGAGTCGACTTTCTCCTACAATGAGCAGTTCTTC. Encoded protein: CAISESTFSYNEQFF.

The CDR3 region is CASSQEGGAGTEAFF. CDR3 in DNA: TGTGCCAGCAGCCAAGAGGGGGGCGCGGGAACTGAAGCTTTCTTT. The V call is TRBV3-1 (or the pseudogene TRBV3-2), the J call TRBJ1-1; a weak D match, TRBD1 (6 bases). Trimming pared 0 bases from V and 5 bases from J, leaving 13 bases between. Germline lookup yields CDR1 LGHDT and CDR2 YNNKEL (reference sequence). This CDR3 contains 15 residues.

This sequence joins TRBV27 and TRBJ1-5, with D uncertain. The CDR3 contains 14 residues. With 7 bases removed from V and 8 bases from J, the gap between germline ends came to 18 bases. In germline, CDR1 is MNHEY, CDR2 SMNVEV (reference sequence). CDR3 loop: CASTPEHPHEPQHF. The CDR3 bases are TGTGCCAGCACCCCGGAACACCCACATGAGCCCCAGCATTTT.

The V call is TRBV18, the J call TRBJ2-1; D ambiguous. Germline V gene data show CDR1 as KGHSH and CDR2 as LQKENI. The CDR3 is 11 residues long. Trimming cost V 3 bases and J 5 bases, with 2 bases left between them. The DNA for the CDR3 is TGTGCCAGCTCACCGGACAATGAGCAGTTCTTC. Amino acids: CASSPDNEQFF.

The J gene is TRBJ1-1, the V gene TRBV6-6; D not certain. The CDR3 is made up of 14 amino acids. The V end lost 2 bases, the J end lost 0 bases, and 7 bases lay between the germline ends. The germline V gene has CDR1 MNHNY and CDR2 SVGAGI (reference sequence). The CDR3 DNA reads TGTGCCAGCAGTTACGTGGGGATGAACACTGAAGCTTTCTTT. Protein: CASSYVGMNTEAFF.

The rearrangement uses TRBV11-3 and TRBJ2-1; 8 bases line up with TRBD2. Germline CDR1 is SGHNT and CDR2 is YENEEA. After removal of 2 bases from V and 5 bases from J, the junction contained 5 bases not matched to a gene. The CDR3 covers 15 residues. The CDR3 sequence: CASSLYGRADNEQFF. CDR3 in DNA: TGTGCCAGCAGCTTATACGGGAGGGCCGACAATGAGCAGTTCTTC.

This chain links TRBV5-1 with TRBJ2-7; 8 bases align to TRBD1. Trimming removed 0 bases from V and 3 bases from J; junction bases left unmatched: 5. The V gene's germline CDR1 is SGHRS and CDR2 YFSETQ. This CDR3 has 15 residues. This CDR3 reads CASSLGTGIIYEQYF. The CDR3 bases are TGCGCCAGCAGCTTGGGGACAGGGATAATCTACGAGCAGTACTTC.

The chain employs TRBV5-5 and TRBJ1-2; D might be TRBD1 (6 bases). Per germline, CDR1 SGHKS and CDR2 YYEKEE (reference sequence). The CDR3 is made up of 16 amino acids. The V and J ends lost 0 bases and 7 bases respectively, with 19 bases between them. The CDR3 DNA reads TGTGCCAGCAGCTTGGCTTTGGACAGCGCCTATCCTGGCTACACCTTC. The encoded protein is CASSLALDSAYPGYTF.

J is TRBJ2-1 and V is TRBV30, with 10 bases matching TRBD2. CDR1 is GTSNPN and CDR2 is SVGIG in the germline V gene (reference sequence). The CDR3 spans 13 residues. V trimming: 3 bases; J trimming: 10 bases; junction bases outside the gene matches: 6. The CDR3 region is CAWSLLAGEEQFF. CDR3 sequence (DNA): TGTGCCTGGAGCCTTCTAGCGGGAGAAGAGCAGTTCTTC.